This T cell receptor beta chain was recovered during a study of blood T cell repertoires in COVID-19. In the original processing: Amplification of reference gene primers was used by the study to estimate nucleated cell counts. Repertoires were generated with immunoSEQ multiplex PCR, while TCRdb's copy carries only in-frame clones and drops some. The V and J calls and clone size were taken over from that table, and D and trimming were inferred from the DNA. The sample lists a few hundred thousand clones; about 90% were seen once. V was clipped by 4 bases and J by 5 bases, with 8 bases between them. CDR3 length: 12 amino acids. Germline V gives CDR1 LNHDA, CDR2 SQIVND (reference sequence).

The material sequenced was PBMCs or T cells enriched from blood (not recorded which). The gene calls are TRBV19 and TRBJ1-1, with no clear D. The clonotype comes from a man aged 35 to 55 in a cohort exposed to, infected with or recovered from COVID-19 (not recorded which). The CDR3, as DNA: TGTGCCAGTAGTAACAAACAGACTGAAGCTTTCTTT. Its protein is CASSNKQTEAFF. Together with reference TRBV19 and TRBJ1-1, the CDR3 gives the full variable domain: DGGITQSPKYLFRKEGQNVTLSCEQNLNHDAMYWYRQDPGQGLRLIYYSQIVNDFQKGDIAEGYSVSREKKESFPLTVTSAQKNPTAFYLCASSNKQTEAFFGQGTRLTVV.